The 2 T cell receptor beta chains presented below share a single source sample, sequenced in a study of lung T cells in sarcoidosis with Löfgren's syndrome. One entry per CDR3 protein, called by TCRdb with MiXCR from the reads. The table includes about 19,000 distinct CDR3 sequences, roughly 21% detected once. Sequencing input: CD4+ T cells from bronchoalveolar lavage. The receptors were sampled from a human donor with sarcoidosis (Löfgren's syndrome or another form), or a control subject (not recorded which).

This clonotype came up many times. The V and J genes are TRBV20-1 and TRBJ1-1; D remains unclear. Trimming cost V 1 base and J 1 base, with 7 bases left between them. CDR3 length equals 13 residues. Germline values: CDR1 DFQATT, CDR2 SNEGSKA (reference sequence). The CDR3, as DNA: TGCAGTGCTAGAGGGTACAGGAACACTGAAGCTTTCTTT. Its protein is CSARGYRNTEAFF.

Comments on this clonotype: This may stem from a read error, because a much larger clone lies one nucleotide away. The chain combines TRBV29-1 with TRBJ2-1; D may be TRBD2 (6 bases). The germline gives CDR1 SQVTM, CDR2 ANQGSEA. CDR3 length: 15 amino acids. The CDR3 DNA reads as TGCAGCGTTGCTGGGACTCCTCAATCCTACAGTGAGCAGTTCTTC. This translates into CSVAGTPQSYSEQFF.